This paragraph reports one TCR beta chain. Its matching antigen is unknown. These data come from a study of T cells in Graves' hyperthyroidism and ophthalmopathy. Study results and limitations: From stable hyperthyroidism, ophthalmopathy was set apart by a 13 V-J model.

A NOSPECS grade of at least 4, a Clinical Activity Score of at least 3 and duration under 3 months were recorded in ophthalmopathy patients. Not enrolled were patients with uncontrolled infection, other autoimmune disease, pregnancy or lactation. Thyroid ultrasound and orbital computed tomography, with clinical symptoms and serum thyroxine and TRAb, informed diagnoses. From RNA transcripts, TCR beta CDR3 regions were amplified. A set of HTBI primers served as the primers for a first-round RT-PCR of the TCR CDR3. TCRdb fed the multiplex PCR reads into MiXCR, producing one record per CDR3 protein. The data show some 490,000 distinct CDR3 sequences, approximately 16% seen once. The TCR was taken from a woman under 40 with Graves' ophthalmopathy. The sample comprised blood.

CDR3 sequence reads: CASSQVGSLSDTQYF. The CDR3 DNA sequence: TGTGCCAGCAGCCAAGTCGGGAGCCTCTCAGATACGCAGTATTTT. The chain joins TRBV4-2 to TRBJ2-3; a possible D gene is TRBD2 (6 bases). The CDR3 contains 15 residues. Looked up from germline, CDR1 is LGHNA and CDR2 is YNFKEQ. The ends were cut back, 1 base at V and 4 bases at J, with 12 bases in the middle.